A few counts support the clone carrying this T cell receptor beta chain. Antigen specificity is unknown. Vbeta (60) and Jbeta (13) primers were used in the PCR. TCRdb's table, derived via immunoSEQ multiplex PCR, lists solely in-frame clones and lacks some. The data hold roughly 180,000 clones, with roughly four fifths observed a single time. These data belong to a study of cytomegalovirus exposure and HLA in healthy donors. General study results and limits: The study listed roughly 160 cytomegalovirus-associated TCR beta chains. Rarity characterized most TCR sequences, yet some public TCRs appeared in many donors. A later analysis reported that several of the most significant clusters appeared to be linked to common viral pathogens, among them Epstein-Barr virus. According to an earlier analysis, most TCR beta V segments yielded productive rearrangements about 90% or about 30% of the time.

Deletions cut 2 bases from V and 4 bases from J, with 14 bases between. The CDR3 sequence is 15 residues long. Germline CDR1 and CDR2: SGHVS and FNYEAQ. Sequencing was done on a sample of PBMCs. The rearrangement joins TRBV7-6 to TRBJ1-1; D not resolved. This TCR was sampled from a female donor in good health and CMV-seronegative. The CDR3 region has the DNA TGTGCCAGCAGCTTAAACGACGAACAGAGCACTGAAGCTTTCTTT. This codes for CASSLNDEQSTEAFF.